This T cell receptor beta chain comes out of a study of blood T cell repertoires in COVID-19. About the study: COVID-19 samples, acute and convalescent, were from the United States, Italy and Spain. The analysed material was cDNA or gDNA that came from T cells, B-cell-depleted T cells, or PBMCs.

Per the original data handling: Amplification with reference gene primers provided the estimates of nucleated cell counts. Profiled with immunoSEQ multiplex PCR; TCRdb holds only in-frame clones, not every one. V, J and clone size are taken as reported in that table, and D and trimming were inferred from the DNA itself. Of approximately 56,000 clones listed, around 86% are singletons. The CDR3 is made up of 16 amino acids. Looked up from germline, CDR1 is SGHRS and CDR2 is YFSETQ. With 0 bases removed from V and 3 bases from J, the gap between germline ends came to 12 bases. The chain employs TRBV5-1 and TRBJ1-4; D gene ambiguous. Sequenced sample: peripheral blood. The TCR comes from a man between 65 and 79 years old with active COVID-19. The DNA of the CDR3 is TGCGCCAGCAGCTTGGCGGCTCCCGGGGCTAATGAAAAACTGTTTTTT. Translation gives CASSLAAPGANEKLFF.